This T cell receptor (beta chain) was identified in a study of regulatory T cells in long-lasting Graves disease. Findings and limits, study-wide: Not thyroid tissue but only peripheral blood was studied.

Many counts were recorded for this clonotype. Its specificity is not known. This sample's time point: persistent/refractory GD, antithyroid drugs over 5 years with positive TRAb. After RNA was extracted from PBMCs, the TCR library was made from it. iRepertoire HTBI primers and Arm-PCR of CDR3 regions built TCR beta libraries. MiXCR was run by TCRdb on the multiplex PCR reads, yielding one entry per CDR3 protein. Of around 460,000 distinct CDR3 sequences listed, around a fifth are singletons. CDR3 length: 12 amino acids. Germline values: CDR1 SQVTM, CDR2 ANQGSEA. Trimming shortened V by 6 bases and J by 1 base, and 9 bases separated the two germline ends.

The chain uses TRBV29-1 and TRBJ1-1, with D possibly TRBD1 on 5 matching bases. The source was peripheral blood mononuclear cells (PBMCs), collected when the disease was refractory, from a patient treated with antithyroid drugs. The TCR originated in a female donor with Graves disease. The CDR3 coding sequence is TGCAGCGTGGGAGACAGGAACACTGAAGCTTTCTTT. Its protein product is CSVGDRNTEAFF.